The 24 T cell receptor beta chains below were found in one sample sequenced in a study of blood T cells in healthy people across ages. The use of a sample-barcoded 5' primer and a J-beta primer mix characterized a second PCR of roughly 7 to 12 cycles. TCRdb reanalysed the 5' RACE reads using MiXCR and keeps one entry per CDR3 protein. The sample shows 2 million or so distinct CDR3 sequences, about 49% of them seen only once. Sequenced sample: blood. Every receptor here comes from a woman aged 40 to 50 in good health.

The chain employs TRBV4-3 and TRBJ2-1; 10 bases map to TRBD2. The trim removed 4 bases at V and 3 bases at J, leaving 6 bases unmatched. The CDR3 has 16 residues. Germline V gene sequence: CDR1 LGHNA, CDR2 YSLEER. CDR3 coding DNA: TGCGCCAGCAGCCTTCAAGCGGGGGGGCTCTACAATGAGCAGTTCTTC. This encodes CASSLQAGGLYNEQFF.

This clonotype was observed a handful of times. V gene TRBV6-2 or TRBV6-3 combines with J gene TRBJ2-7, with 12 positions matching TRBD2. The germline V gene has CDR1 MNHEY and CDR2 SVGEGT. The CDR3 extends over 18 amino acids. Unmatched junction bases numbered 14, after V lost 5 bases and J lost 3 bases. The CDR3 here is CASSQRLAGALFYYEQYF. CDR3 nucleotide sequence: TGTGCCAGCAGTCAGCGACTAGCGGGGGCCCTTTTCTACTACGAGCAGTACTTC.

This clonotype appeared once. This chain links TRBV25-1 with TRBJ1-1; the D is unclear. V lost 7 bases and J 1 base, leaving 10 bases between the germline ends. The CDR3 length is 13 residues. The germline CDR1 and CDR2 sequences are MGHDK and SYGVNS. CDR3 amino acids: CASTPYWNTEAFF. The CDR3 region has the DNA TGTGCCAGCACCCCTTATTGGAACACTGAAGCTTTCTTT. The whole variable domain, remainder taken from reference TRBV25-1 and TRBJ1-1, is EADIYQTPRYLVIGTGKKITLECSQTMGHDKMYWYQQDPGMELHLIHYSYGVNSTEKGDLSSESTVSRIRTEHFPLTLESARPSHTSQYLCASTPYWNTEAFFGQGTRLTVV.

The chain employs TRBV28 and TRBJ2-6; D is perhaps TRBD1 or TRBD2 (5 bases each). There are 18 residues in the CDR3. Deletions cut 0 bases from V and 2 bases from J, with 14 bases between. The germline V gene encodes CDR1 MDHEN and CDR2 SYDVKM. In DNA, the CDR3 is TGTGCCAGCAGTTTATGGACTGGGTTGGGGGCTGGGGCCAACGTCCTGACTTTC. This sequence encodes CASSLWTGLGAGANVLTF.

This clonotype was picked up a small number of times. This chain joins TRBV29-1 and TRBJ2-7; the D is unclear. CDR1 and CDR2 from the germline V gene are SQVTM and ANQGSEA. CDR3 size: 12 residues. The V end was cut by 4 bases, the J end by 3 bases, with 10 bases between. The CDR3 region has the DNA TGCAGCGTTGGGCTCAGTTTCTACGAGCAGTACTTC. This translates into CSVGLSFYEQYF.

The rearrangement uses TRBV5-1 and TRBJ2-3; D is ambiguous. Trimming pared 1 base from V and 2 bases from J, leaving 8 bases between. This CDR3 region has 14 residues. Germline V gives CDR1 SGHRS, CDR2 YFSETQ. The CDR3 spells CASSLPDVTDTQYF. CDR3 DNA: TGCGCCAGCAGCTTGCCCGATGTCACAGATACGCAGTATTTT.

The chain joins TRBV20-1 to TRBJ2-7; the D gene is possibly TRBD2 (7 bases). Germline V gene sequence: CDR1 DFQATT, CDR2 SNEGSKA (reference sequence). Trimming removed 3 bases at V and 7 bases at J, with 31 bases between. The CDR3 extends over 18 amino acids. CDR3 nucleotide sequence: TGCAGTGCTAGGAGGGGGGGTGGGGGGCCCCCCTCTTACAATGAGCAGTACTTC. Its protein is CSARRGGGGPPSYNEQYF.

This clonotype appeared a few times. In nucleotides, the CDR3 is TGTGCCAGCAGCCCAACACCTAGCGGGGGCCGCTGGAATGAGCAGTTCTTC. Its protein is CASSPTPSGGRWNEQFF. The chain has TRBV6-2 or TRBV6-3 and TRBJ2-1; 10 bases align to TRBD2. This CDR3 is built from 17 residues. V lost 6 bases, J lost 7 bases, and 15 bases stayed unmatched. CDR1 MNHEY and CDR2 SVGEGT come from the germline V gene.

Of note for this clonotype: Its ends do not fully match the called genes, so a read error is possible. The CDR3: CASSYPDASETQHF. Here the CDR3 DNA reads TGTGCCAGCAGTTACCCGGACGCGTCGGAGACCCAGCACTTC. This rearrangement joins TRBV6-2 or TRBV6-3 to TRBJ2-5; no firm D call. Germline V gene data show CDR1 as MNHEY and CDR2 as SVGEGT. The CDR3 totals 14 residues.

V and J are TRBV29-1 and TRBJ2-1, with 9 bases matching TRBD2. V lost 4 bases and J lost 4; bases outside the gene matches: 8. The CDR3 covers 15 residues. Germline V gene lookup returns CDR1 SQVTM and CDR2 ANQGSEA. The CDR3, as DNA: TGCAGCGTTGTCCCTAGACTAGCGGTGTACAATGAGCAGTTCTTC. Translating it yields CSVVPRLAVYNEQFF.

Concerning this clonotype: A much larger clone sits a single nucleotide away, making a read error possible. This chain uses TRBV28 with TRBJ2-7; D not resolved. Trimming cost V 6 bases and J 3 bases, with 6 bases left between them. Looked up from germline, CDR1 is MDHEN and CDR2 is SYDVKM. This CDR3 is built from 11 residues. The CDR3 DNA follows: TGTGCCAGCAGGAACAACTACGAGCAGTACTTC. Translated, it gives CASRNNYEQYF.

The CDR3 loop is CASSELGAGDQETQYF. The CDR3 DNA sequence: TGTGCCAGCAGTGAACTCGGAGCGGGGGACCAAGAGACCCAGTACTTC. The rearrangement links TRBV6-1 to TRBJ2-7; 8 positions match TRBD2. Near its end, the DNA agrees better with TRBJ2-5, so the J call may be wrong. Germline V gene data show CDR1 as MNHNS and CDR2 as SASEGT. CDR3 length equals 16 residues.

There are many counts of this clonotype. The chain joins TRBV6-5 to TRBJ2-5, with D maybe TRBD2 (7 bases). The CDR3 is 14 residues long. CDR1 and CDR2 (germline): MNHEY, SVGAGI. Trimming removed 2 bases at V and 5 bases at J, with 12 bases between. Here the CDR3 DNA reads TGTGCCAGCAGTTACGGGGGGGCCGGTGAGACCCAGTACTTC. This codes for CASSYGGAGETQYF.

J is TRBJ2-1 and V is TRBV20-1; no definite D call. The CDR3 has 15 residues. Germline CDR1 reads DFQATT; CDR2 reads SNEGSKA (reference sequence). Trimming took off 0 bases at V and 0 bases at J, with 9 bases between the two ends. CDR3 sequence: CSARDPIGSYNEQFF. In DNA, the CDR3 is TGCAGTGCTAGAGATCCCATCGGCTCCTACAATGAGCAGTTCTTC.

The genes are TRBV7-2 and TRBJ2-1; possibly TRBD1 or TRBD2 for D (5 bases each). Trimming cost V 5 bases and J 13 bases, with 21 bases left between them. Looked up from germline, CDR1 is SGHTA and CDR2 is FQGNSA. This CDR3 contains 14 residues. CDR3 nucleotides: TGTGCCAGCAGCATACCGGGACGGGGAGAGACCCAGTTCTTC. As protein: CASSIPGRGETQFF.

Comments on this clonotype: Its ends do not fully match the called genes, so a read error is possible. The J gene is TRBJ2-7, the V gene TRBV7-3, with 9 positions matching TRBD1. The last part of the DNA fits TRBJ2-5 better; the J call may be wrong. CDR1 SGHTA and CDR2 FQGTGA come from the germline V gene. The CDR3 runs 17 residues. The CDR3 is CASSLGTGSTLQGTQYF. For the CDR3, the DNA is TGTGCCAGCAGCCTAGGGACAGGGTCAACTCTTCAAGGGACCCAGTACTTC.

The chain joins TRBV6-1 to TRBJ1-6; maybe TRBD1 (6 bases). The CDR3 has 15 amino acids. The ends were cut back, 1 base at V and 9 bases at J, with 13 bases in the middle. Germline values: CDR1 MNHNS, CDR2 SASEGT. The CDR3 DNA reads TGTGCCAGCAGTGAAGGACAGGTTCTTACTTCACCCCTCCACTTT. This translates into CASSEGQVLTSPLHF.

The chain is built from TRBV2 and TRBJ2-5, with TRBD2 matching 10 bases. The V gene end was trimmed by 1 base and the J gene end by 9 bases; junction bases not matched to a gene: 2. The V gene's germline CDR1 is SNHLY and CDR2 FYNNEI. The CDR3 contains 13 residues. The CDR3 region has the DNA TGTGCCAGCAGTGAAGTGAGCGGGGGGGCCCAGTACTTC. This gives the protein CASSEVSGGAQYF.

This clonotype came up a few times. One junction end disagrees with the germline gene, perhaps due to a read error. The rearrangement links TRBV20-1 to TRBJ2-7, with TRBD2 as a possible D gene (5 bases). CDR1 is DFQATT, CDR2 SNEGSKA, per germline (reference sequence). The length of the CDR3 is 13 residues. CDR3: CSPSSAHSYEQYF. The CDR3 DNA reads TGCAGTCCTAGCAGCGCCCATTCCTACGAGCAGTACTTC.

The CDR3 DNA is TGTGCCACCAGTGATGAGAGCGGGTTGCAAGAGACCCAGTACTTC. Translation gives CATSDESGLQETQYF. The J gene is TRBJ2-5, the V gene TRBV24-1, with TRBD2 as a possible D gene (6 bases). Trimming took 3 bases from V and 2 from J, leaving 12 bases between them. The V gene's germline CDR1 is KGHDR and CDR2 SFDVKD. The CDR3 length is 15 residues.

The J gene is TRBJ2-1, the V gene TRBV11-2; D gene unclear. Germline values: CDR1 SGHAT, CDR2 FQNNGV. The CDR3 is 16 residues long. Trimming shortened V by 0 bases and J by 6 bases, and 15 bases separated the two germline ends. The DNA of the CDR3 is TGTGCCAGCAGCTTAGATAGGACCCCCCCGGGCAATGAGCAGTTCTTC. It translates to CASSLDRTPPGNEQFF.

This clonotype was counted a single time. This sequence joins TRBV14 and TRBJ1-1; D gene ambiguous. The CDR3 length is 14 residues. Germline lookup yields CDR1 SGHDN and CDR2 FVKESK. V gave up 5 bases and J gave up 0 bases, with 10 bases separating them. The CDR3: CASSDYLMNTEAFF. In DNA form, the CDR3 reads TGTGCCAGCAGCGACTACCTCATGAACACTGAAGCTTTCTTT.

J is TRBJ2-3 and V is TRBV4-1; the match to TRBD1 covers 10 bases. Trimming removed 2 bases from V and 4 bases from J; junction bases left unmatched: 9. Germline V lookup: CDR1 MGHRA, CDR2 YSYEKL. This CDR3 region has 17 residues. CDR3 in amino acids: CASSQTIGTGEADTQYF. Here the CDR3 DNA reads TGCGCCAGCAGCCAAACTATAGGGACAGGGGAGGCAGATACGCAGTATTTT.

The chain combines TRBV6-1 with TRBJ2-1; D is possibly TRBD2 (6 bases). In germline, CDR1 is MNHNS, CDR2 SASEGT. With 9 bases removed from V and 8 bases from J, the gap between germline ends came to 26 bases. CDR3 length: 16 amino acids. The CDR3 loop is CARDPRAGGLRYEQFF. The CDR3, as DNA: TGTGCCAGAGACCCCAGAGCGGGTGGGTTAAGGTATGAGCAGTTCTTC.